The 22 T cell receptor beta chains below all came from one sample that was sequenced in a study of regulatory T cells in long-lasting Graves disease. Sequencing libraries for TCR beta were prepared with iRepertoire HTBI primers and Arm-PCR of CDR3 regions. One entry per CDR3 protein results from TCRdb running MiXCR on the multiplex PCR reads. The sample includes about 620,000 distinct CDR3 sequences, roughly 15% seen only once; the top ten take approximately 20%. Noted time point: newly diagnosed GD, antithyroid drugs for less than 3 months. RNA from PBMCs was the source of the TCR library. The sample also formed part of further work on T cells in Graves' hyperthyroidism and ophthalmopathy.

Here the sequenced sample was peripheral blood mononuclear cells (PBMCs), taken at new diagnosis, from a patient treated with antithyroid drugs. These TCRs come from a woman aged 30 to 39 with Graves disease.

This clonotype was seen repeatedly, ten times or more. The V and J genes are TRBV28 and TRBJ2-2; TRBD1 aligns across 9 bases. Germline lookup yields CDR1 MDHEN and CDR2 SYDVKM. V was clipped by 3 bases and J by 5 bases; unmatched bases: 7. There are 16 residues in the CDR3. The DNA of the CDR3 is TGTGCCAGCAGTTTGTTTGGGACAGGGAGGACCGGGGAGCTGTTTTTT. It specifies CASSLFGTGRTGELFF.

This clonotype was detected many times. This chain uses TRBV7-8 with TRBJ2-5, with D tentatively TRBD1 or TRBD2 (6 bases each). The ends were cut back, 5 bases at V and 3 bases at J, with 13 bases in the middle. Per the germline V gene, CDR1 is SGHVS and CDR2 is FQNEAQ. This CDR3 is 14 amino acids long. The CDR3 nucleotides are TGTGCCAGCAGCGAGGGGGGACGGGAAGAGACCCAGTACTTC. Protein: CASSEGGREETQYF.

This clonotype has ten or more counts. The chain has TRBV27 and TRBJ2-7, with TRBD1 identical over 8 bases. The CDR3 totals 15 residues. Germline V gene sequence: CDR1 MNHEY, CDR2 SMNVEV (reference sequence). The J segment lost 4 bases and the V segment lost 6 bases, leaving 11 bases of the junction unmatched. This chain's CDR3 is CASSPRTGRPYEQYF. CDR3 DNA: TGTGCCAGCAGCCCGAGGACAGGGAGGCCTTACGAGCAGTACTTC.

This clonotype has only a few counts. The gene calls are TRBV6-1 and TRBJ2-1; 8 bases are a match to TRBD2. Germline trimming cut 0 bases from V and 9 bases from J; bases unmatched to any gene: 7. This CDR3 region has 15 residues. Germline V gene data show CDR1 as MNHNS and CDR2 as SASEGT. The CDR3: CASSEAPGLAGEQFF. In nucleotides, the CDR3 is TGTGCCAGCAGTGAAGCCCCTGGTCTAGCGGGTGAGCAGTTCTTC.

A note on this clonotype: One base away lies a much larger clone, so this may be a sequencing read error. The chain is built from TRBV28 and TRBJ2-1; 10 bases are a match to TRBD2. Trimming took 8 bases from V and 4 from J; bases not matched to a gene: 11. Germline V gene lookup returns CDR1 MDHEN and CDR2 SYDVKM. The CDR3 runs to 16 residues. The CDR3 region has the DNA TGTGCCAGCCCAACTATAGCGGGAGGAAAATACAATGAGCAGTTCTTC. As protein: CASPTIAGGKYNEQFF.

V usage is TRBV3-1 and J usage is TRBJ2-5; D uncertain. V lost 1 base and J 5 bases, leaving 14 bases between the germline ends. CDR1 and CDR2 (germline): LGHDT, YNNKEL (reference sequence). CDR3 length equals 15 residues. CDR3 in amino acids: CASSQAGAPQETQYF. The CDR3 DNA follows: TGTGCCAGCAGCCAAGCCGGAGCTCCTCAGGAGACCCAGTACTTC.

This clonotype was found many times. This sequence joins TRBV3-1 and TRBJ2-7; the D is unclear. Trimming took 4 bases from V and 5 from J, leaving 15 bases between them. This CDR3 comprises 14 residues. Germline assignment: CDR1 LGHDT and CDR2 YNNKEL (reference sequence). CDR3 loop: CASSLLWGRDEQYF. In nucleotides, the CDR3 is TGTGCCAGCAGCCTGCTTTGGGGTCGGGACGAGCAGTACTTC.

Regarding this clonotype: Given a much more abundant clone one base away, this may be a read error. Since the CDR3 does not end with the conserved phenylalanine or tryptophan, this likely comes from a read error. The chain joins TRBV7-8 to TRBJ2-3, with D tentatively TRBD2 (6 bases). CDR3 length: 17 amino acids. In germline, CDR1 is SGHVS, CDR2 FQNEAQ. V dropped 5 bases and J dropped 2 bases, with 20 bases sitting between them. In DNA, the CDR3 is TGTGCCAGCAGCCTACGGGCTAGCGTATTTAACACAGATACGCAGTATCTT. Its protein product is CASSLRASVFNTDTQYL.

The V gene is TRBV12-3 or TRBV12-4, the J gene TRBJ2-6; D remains ambiguous. This CDR3 has 15 residues. Trimming took off 5 bases at V and 1 base at J, with 9 bases between the two ends. CDR3 DNA sequence: TGTGCCAGCAGTCCATCAAGATCTGGGGCCAACGTCCTGACTTTC. Translating gives CASSPSRSGANVLTF.

To note about this clonotype: This likely came from a read error, as a far larger clone is one base away. This chain connects TRBV11-2 to TRBJ2-1, with 8 bases aligning to TRBD1. The CDR3 runs 15 residues. The germline V gene encodes CDR1 SGHAT and CDR2 FQNNGV. Trimming at V came to 3 bases and at J to 2 bases, leaving 3 bases not matched to a gene. CDR3: CASSFGQGTYNEQFF. Here the CDR3 DNA reads TGTGCCAGCAGCTTTGGACAGGGCACCTACAATGAGCAGTTCTTC. The whole variable domain, filled in from reference TRBV11-2 and TRBJ2-1, reads EAGVAQSPRYKIIEKRQSVAFWCNPISGHATLYWYQQILGQGPKLLIQFQNNGVVDDSQLPKDRFSAERLKGVDSTLKIQPAKLEDSAVYLCASSFGQGTYNEQFFGPGTRLTVL.

On this clonotype: It may be a read error: a sequence one base away is much more abundant. The genes are TRBV28 and TRBJ1-3, with D unresolved. V gave up 7 bases and J gave up 5 bases, with 15 bases separating them. The CDR3 length is 14 residues. Germline V gene sequence: CDR1 MDHEN, CDR2 SYDVKM. CDR3 DNA: TGTGCCAGCAACGGGGATTCGAATAGAAACACCATATATTTT. Translated: CASNGDSNRNTIYF.

This clonotype occurred many times. V is TRBV20-1 and J is TRBJ2-7; 8 nucleotides match TRBD2. The J segment lost 0 bases and the V segment lost 6 bases, leaving 4 bases of the junction unmatched. This CDR3 has 13 amino acids. The germline gives CDR1 DFQATT, CDR2 SNEGSKA (reference sequence). The DNA for the CDR3 is TGCAGTGCGGCGAGCGGGGGCTCCTACGAGCAGTACTTC. It specifies CSAASGGSYEQYF.

This clonotype has just a few counts. This chain connects TRBV3-1 to TRBJ1-2, with TRBD1 as a possible D gene (6 bases). The CDR3 spans 16 residues. Trimming pared 4 bases from V and 5 bases from J, leaving 20 bases between. The germline gives CDR1 LGHDT, CDR2 YNNKEL (reference sequence). CDR3 nucleotides: TGTGCCAGCAGCCCCGTCGAGGGCAGGGGCGCATATGGCTACACCTTC. It encodes CASSPVEGRGAYGYTF.

The sample holds many counts of this clonotype. The chain is built from TRBV12-3 or TRBV12-4 and TRBJ2-3; TRBD2 agrees at 8 bases. V lost 6 bases to trimming and J lost 2 bases; unmatched junction nucleotides: 7. CDR3 length equals 15 residues. The CDR3 protein is CASRRTSGHTDTQYF. CDR3 sequence (DNA): TGTGCCAGCAGACGTACTAGCGGACACACAGATACGCAGTATTTT.

This clonotype occurred many times. V gene TRBV28 combines with J gene TRBJ1-5; D gene unclear. V dropped 6 bases and J dropped 7 bases, with 10 bases sitting between them. CDR3 length equals 12 residues. The V gene's germline CDR1 is MDHEN and CDR2 SYDVKM. The CDR3 nucleotides read TGTGCCAGCAGAAAGGTGGGCCAGCCCCAGCATTTT. It yields the protein CASRKVGQPQHF.

This clonotype was observed a handful of times. CDR3 loop: CASSSGARAGYTF. In nucleotides, the CDR3 is TGTGCCAGCAGCTCAGGGGCGCGGGCTGGCTACACCTTC. The chain uses TRBV13 and TRBJ1-2; a possible D gene is TRBD1 (6 bases). CDR1 is PRHDT, CDR2 FYEKMQ, per germline (reference sequence). The CDR3 is made up of 13 amino acids. The V gene lost 4 bases and the J gene lost 7 bases, with 13 bases spanning the gap.

Only a few counts were recorded for this clonotype. The chain is built from TRBV20-1 and TRBJ1-6, with D possibly being TRBD1 (5 bases). Germline V gene data show CDR1 as DFQATT and CDR2 as SNEGSKA (reference sequence). This CDR3 comprises 15 residues. Deletions cut 5 bases from V and 10 bases from J, with 21 bases between. CDR3 sequence: CSAHGGGSGNSPLHF. The CDR3 coding sequence is TGCAGTGCTCATGGGGGGGGGTCGGGGAACTCACCCCTCCACTTT.

This clonotype was counted at least ten times. This chain joins TRBV2 and TRBJ2-7; 9 bases fit TRBD2. Germline loops: CDR1 SNHLY, CDR2 FYNNEI. This CDR3 has 17 residues. Trimming removed 4 bases from V and 3 bases from J; junction bases left unmatched: 13. The CDR3 DNA reads as TGTGCCAGCAGTGTGCCCCAGCGGGCGGGAGGGGACTACGAGCAGTACTTC. This gives the protein CASSVPQRAGGDYEQYF.

The chain couples TRBV7-7 to TRBJ2-2, with TRBD1 matching over 8 bases. Germline V lookup: CDR1 SSHAT, CDR2 FNYEAQ (reference sequence). This CDR3 contains 13 residues. CDR3 DNA: TGTGCTACGTCCGACAGGGGAGACGGGGAGCTGTTTTTT. It is translated as CATSDRGDGELFF.

This chain connects TRBV4-1 to TRBJ1-1; the D gene is possibly TRBD1 (6 bases). Germline V gives CDR1 MGHRA, CDR2 YSYEKL. V shed 3 bases and J shed 6 bases, with 26 bases lying between them. This CDR3 spans 18 amino acids. CDR3 bases: TGCGCCAGCAGCCAGACCCAGGGGCGCGGGTCGGGTAGCGCTGAAGCTTTCTTT. Translated: CASSQTQGRGSGSAEAFF.

As regards this clonotype: A much larger clone differs by one base, so this may be a read error. The chain carries TRBV7-8 and TRBJ2-3; D not certain. The J call may not be correct, given that the DNA end is closer to TRBJ1-5. The germline V gene has CDR1 SGHVS and CDR2 FQNEAQ. CDR3 length: 16 residues. CDR3 sequence (DNA): TGTGCCAGCAGCTTATGGGCGGGAGTTGGCACAGATACGCAGCATTTT. Amino acids: CASSLWAGVGTDTQHF.

The rearrangement uses TRBV6-2 or TRBV6-3 and TRBJ1-3; D is unresolved. CDR3 size: 13 residues. V lost 8 bases to trimming and J lost 1 base, with 9 bases between them. The germline V gene has CDR1 MNHEY and CDR2 SVGEGT. CDR3 in DNA: TGTGCCAGCGGGGTCTTGTCTGGAAACACCATATATTTT. It yields the protein CASGVLSGNTIYF.